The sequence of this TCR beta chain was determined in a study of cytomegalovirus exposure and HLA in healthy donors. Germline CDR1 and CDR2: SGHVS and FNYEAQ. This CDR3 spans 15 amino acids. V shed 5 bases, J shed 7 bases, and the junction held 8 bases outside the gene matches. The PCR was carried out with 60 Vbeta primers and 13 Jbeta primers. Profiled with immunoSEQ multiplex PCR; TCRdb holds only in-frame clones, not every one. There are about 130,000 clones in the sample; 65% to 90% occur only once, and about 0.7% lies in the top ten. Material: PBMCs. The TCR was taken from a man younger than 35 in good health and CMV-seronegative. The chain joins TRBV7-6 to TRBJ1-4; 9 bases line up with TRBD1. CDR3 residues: CASSGTGQGIEKLFF. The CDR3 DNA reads TGTGCCAGCAGCGGAACGGGACAGGGTATTGAAAAACTGTTTTTT.